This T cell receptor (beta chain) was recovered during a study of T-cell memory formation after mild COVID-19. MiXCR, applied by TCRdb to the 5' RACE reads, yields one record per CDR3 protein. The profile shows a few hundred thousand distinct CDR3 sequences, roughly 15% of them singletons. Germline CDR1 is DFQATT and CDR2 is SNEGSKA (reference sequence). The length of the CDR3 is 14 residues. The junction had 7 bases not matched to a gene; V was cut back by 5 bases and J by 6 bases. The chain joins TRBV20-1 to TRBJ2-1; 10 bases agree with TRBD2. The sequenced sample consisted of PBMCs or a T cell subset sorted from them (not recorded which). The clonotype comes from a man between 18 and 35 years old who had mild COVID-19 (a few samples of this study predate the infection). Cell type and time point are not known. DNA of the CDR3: TGCAGTGCTGTAACCGGGACTAGCGTCAATGAGCAGTTCTTC. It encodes CSAVTGTSVNEQFF.